The 10 T cell receptor beta chains below come from one sample, sequenced in a study of blood T cell repertoires in COVID-19. The assay was immunoSEQ multiplex PCR, and TCRdb's table has in-frame clones only and misses some. The sample lists some 220,000 clones; around 84% were seen once. Material for sequencing was peripheral blood. The receptors were sampled from an elderly woman with active or convalescent COVID-19.

This clone showed up just once. The genes are TRBV5-1 and TRBJ1-1, with D maybe TRBD1 (6 bases). V dropped 4 bases and J dropped 0 bases, with 13 bases sitting between them. CDR1 SGHRS and CDR2 YFSETQ come from the germline V gene. The length of the CDR3 is 15 residues. The CDR3 DNA reads TGCGCCAGCAGCCGAACTGGACAGTTGAACACTGAAGCTTTCTTT. Translation gives CASSRTGQLNTEAFF.

The V gene is TRBV2, the J gene TRBJ1-6, with 7 bases matching TRBD1. Germline-derived CDR1 and CDR2 are SNHLY and FYNNEI. Unmatched junction bases numbered 6, after V lost 2 bases and J lost 5 bases. This CDR3 comprises 16 residues. This CDR3 reads CASSEYETGNNSPLHF. In DNA, the CDR3 is TGTGCCAGCAGTGAATATGAGACAGGGAATAATTCACCCCTCCACTTT.

The chain combines TRBV4-3 with TRBJ2-3, with TRBD1 identical over 7 bases. V lost 0 bases, J lost 3 bases, and 6 bases stayed unmatched. There are 16 residues in the CDR3. In germline, CDR1 is LGHNA, CDR2 YSLEER. In DNA, the CDR3 is TGCGCCAGCAGCCAAGAGGCGACAGGGCAAACAGATACGCAGTATTTT. This gives the protein CASSQEATGQTDTQYF.

The chain links TRBV19 to TRBJ1-1, with D maybe TRBD1 (6 bases). Germline values: CDR1 LNHDA, CDR2 SQIVND (reference sequence). The CDR3 loop spans 17 amino acids. Deletions cut 7 bases from V and 1 base from J, with 22 bases between. The CDR3 loop reads CASTDPRDTGANTEAFF. The CDR3 DNA sequence: TGTGCCAGTACCGACCCCCGGGACACCGGGGCGAACACTGAAGCTTTCTTT.

The chain uses TRBV6-5 and TRBJ1-5; possible D gene TRBD1, 6 bases. V was clipped by 7 bases and J by 4 bases, with 14 bases between them. This CDR3 spans 14 amino acids. Germline V CDR1 and CDR2: MNHEY, SVGAGI. The CDR3: CASKRTVGNQPQHF. The CDR3 DNA sequence: TGTGCCAGCAAAAGGACAGTGGGGAATCAGCCCCAGCATTTT.

The chain uses TRBV5-1 and TRBJ2-3, with 7 bases that match TRBD1. This CDR3 region has 14 residues. The V gene end was trimmed by 4 bases and the J gene end by 2 bases; junction bases not matched to a gene: 4. CDR1 SGHRS and CDR2 YFSETQ come from the germline V gene. CDR3 amino acids: CASSPTGDTDTQYF. The CDR3 nucleotides are TGCGCCAGCAGCCCTACAGGGGACACAGATACGCAGTATTTT. The full variable domain, its missing parts supplied by reference TRBV5-1 and TRBJ2-3, is KAGVTQTPRYLIKTRGQQVTLSCSPISGHRSVSWYQQTPGQGLQFLFEYFSETQRNKGNFPGRFSGRQFSNSRSEMNVSTLELGDSALYLCASSPTGDTDTQYFGPGTRLTVL.

The chain uses TRBV6-5 and TRBJ2-1, with D possibly matching TRBD1 (6 bases). In germline, CDR1 is MNHEY, CDR2 SVGAGI. V dropped 6 bases and J dropped 4 bases, with 16 bases sitting between them. This CDR3 is 15 amino acids long. The CDR3 region has the DNA TGTGCCAGCAGCCGCGGTGGGACACCATACAATGAGCAGTTCTTC. Amino acids: CASSRGGTPYNEQFF.

This sequence joins TRBV7-9 and TRBJ1-1; the D gene is possibly TRBD1 (5 bases). This CDR3 is 14 amino acids long. V shed 1 base and J shed 6 bases, with 12 bases lying between them. From germline, CDR1 is SEHNR and CDR2 FQNEAQ (reference sequence). CDR3 bases: TGTGCCAGCAGCTTAGAACAGGTCCGGGCTGAAGCTTTCTTT. Amino acids: CASSLEQVRAEAFF.

This clone was seen only a few times. CDR3 in amino acids: CAWSFGTGIYSNQPQHF. The DNA for the CDR3 is TGTGCCTGGAGTTTCGGGACAGGGATTTATAGCAATCAGCCCCAGCATTTT. The chain combines TRBV30 with TRBJ1-5; 9 bases fit TRBD1. The CDR3 spans 17 residues. The trim removed 2 bases at V and 0 bases at J, leaving 8 bases unmatched. Germline CDR1 GTSNPN, CDR2 SVGIG (reference sequence).

The CDR3 nucleotides read TGCGCCAGCAGCCAAGTTGGAGACAGGGGTTACTATGGCTACACCTTC. Its translation: CASSQVGDRGYYGYTF. The chain employs TRBV4-3 and TRBJ1-2; 8 nucleotides align to TRBD1. The V gene's germline CDR1 is LGHNA and CDR2 YSLEER. This CDR3 contains 16 residues. The V segment lost 1 base and the J segment 3 bases; nucleotides outside the gene matches: 7.